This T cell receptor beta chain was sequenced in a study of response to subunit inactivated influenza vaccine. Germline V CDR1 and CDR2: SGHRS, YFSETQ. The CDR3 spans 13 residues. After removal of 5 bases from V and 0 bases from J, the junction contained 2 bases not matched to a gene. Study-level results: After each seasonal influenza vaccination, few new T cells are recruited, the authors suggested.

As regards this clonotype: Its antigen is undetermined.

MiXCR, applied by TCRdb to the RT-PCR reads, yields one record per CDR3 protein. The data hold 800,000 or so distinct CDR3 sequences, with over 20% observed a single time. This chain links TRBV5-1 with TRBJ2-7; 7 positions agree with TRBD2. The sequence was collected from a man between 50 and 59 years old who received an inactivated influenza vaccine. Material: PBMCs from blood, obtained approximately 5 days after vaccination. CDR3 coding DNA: TGCGCCAGCAGTGGGGGGGACTCCTACGAGCAGTACTTC. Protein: CASSGGDSYEQYF.